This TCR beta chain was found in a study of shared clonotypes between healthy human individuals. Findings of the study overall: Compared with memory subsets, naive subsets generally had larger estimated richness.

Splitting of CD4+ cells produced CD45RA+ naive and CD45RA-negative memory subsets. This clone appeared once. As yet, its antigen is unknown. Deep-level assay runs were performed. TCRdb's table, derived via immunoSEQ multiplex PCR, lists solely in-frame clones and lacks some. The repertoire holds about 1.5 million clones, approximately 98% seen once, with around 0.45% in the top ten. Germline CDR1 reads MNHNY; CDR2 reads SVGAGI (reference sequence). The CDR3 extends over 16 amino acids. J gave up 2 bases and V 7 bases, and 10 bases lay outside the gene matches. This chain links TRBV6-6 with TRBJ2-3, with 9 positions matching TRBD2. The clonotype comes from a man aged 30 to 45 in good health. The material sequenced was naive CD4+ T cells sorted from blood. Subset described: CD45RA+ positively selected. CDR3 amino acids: CASTSGRLAATDTQYF. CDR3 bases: TGTGCCAGCACGTCAGGGAGACTAGCGGCCACAGATACGCAGTATTTT.